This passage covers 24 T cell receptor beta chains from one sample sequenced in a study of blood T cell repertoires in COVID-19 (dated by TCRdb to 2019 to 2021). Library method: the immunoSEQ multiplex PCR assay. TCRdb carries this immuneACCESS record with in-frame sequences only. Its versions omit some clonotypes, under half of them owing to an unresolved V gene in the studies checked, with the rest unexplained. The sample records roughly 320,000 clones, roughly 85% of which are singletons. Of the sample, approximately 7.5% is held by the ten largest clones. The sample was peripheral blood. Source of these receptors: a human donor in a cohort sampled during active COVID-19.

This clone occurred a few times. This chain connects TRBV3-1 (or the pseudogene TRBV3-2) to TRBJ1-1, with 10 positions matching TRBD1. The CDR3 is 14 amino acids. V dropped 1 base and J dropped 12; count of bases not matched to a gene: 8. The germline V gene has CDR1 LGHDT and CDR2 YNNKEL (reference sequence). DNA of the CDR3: TGTGCCAGCAGCCAAGGACCGGGACAGGGGCGGCCTTTCTTT. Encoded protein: CASSQGPGQGRPFF.

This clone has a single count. In DNA, the CDR3 is TGTGCCAGCAGTTACTATAAGGGAGTGACTGAAGCTTTCTTT. Its translation is CASSYYKGVTEAFF. The chain is built from TRBV6-6 and TRBJ1-1, with D unclear. Trimming shortened V by 1 base and J by 5 bases, and 11 bases separated the two germline ends. Germline V gene data show CDR1 as MNHNY and CDR2 as SVGAGI (reference sequence). This CDR3 region has 14 residues.

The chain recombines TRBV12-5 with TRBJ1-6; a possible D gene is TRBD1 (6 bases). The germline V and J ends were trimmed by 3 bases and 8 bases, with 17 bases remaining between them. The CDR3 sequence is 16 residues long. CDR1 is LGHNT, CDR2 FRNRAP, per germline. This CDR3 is CASGFFSQGIYSPLHF. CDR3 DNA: TGTGCTAGTGGTTTTTTCTCGCAGGGGATCTATTCACCCCTCCACTTT.

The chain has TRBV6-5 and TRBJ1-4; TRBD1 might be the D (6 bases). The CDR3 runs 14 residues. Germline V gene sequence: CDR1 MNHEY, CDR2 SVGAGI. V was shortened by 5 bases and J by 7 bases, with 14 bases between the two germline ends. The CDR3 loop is CASSPTGSVEKLFF. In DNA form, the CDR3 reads TGTGCCAGCAGTCCCACAGGGTCGGTTGAAAAACTGTTTTTT.

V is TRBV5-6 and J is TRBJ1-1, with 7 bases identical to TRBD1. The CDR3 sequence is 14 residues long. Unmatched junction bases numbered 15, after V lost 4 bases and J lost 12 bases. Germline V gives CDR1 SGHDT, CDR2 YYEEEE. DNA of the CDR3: TGTGCCAGCAGCCCACCCGAAAGACAGGGTAAAACTTTCTTT. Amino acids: CASSPPERQGKTFF.

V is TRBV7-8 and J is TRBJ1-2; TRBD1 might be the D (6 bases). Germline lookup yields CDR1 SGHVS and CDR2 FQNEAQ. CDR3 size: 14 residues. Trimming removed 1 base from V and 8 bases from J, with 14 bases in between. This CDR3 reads CASSLGKDSQGYTF. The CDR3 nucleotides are TGTGCCAGCAGCTTAGGGAAGGACAGTCAGGGCTACACCTTC.

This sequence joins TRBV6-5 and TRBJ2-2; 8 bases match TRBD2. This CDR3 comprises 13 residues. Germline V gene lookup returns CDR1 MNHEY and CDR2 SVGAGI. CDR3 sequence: CASERETTGELFF. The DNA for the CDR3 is TGTGCTTCCGAGCGGGAGACCACCGGGGAGCTGTTTTTT.

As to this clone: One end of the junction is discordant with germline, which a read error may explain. In DNA form, the CDR3 reads TGTGCCAGTGGTATAGGACGGCAGGGGAACACCGGGGAGCTGTTTTTT. It is translated as CASGIGRQGNTGELFF. The chain joins TRBV19 to TRBJ2-2; D possibly corresponds to TRBD1 (5 bases). Germline V gene sequence: CDR1 LNHDA, CDR2 SQIVND (reference sequence). This CDR3 has 16 residues.

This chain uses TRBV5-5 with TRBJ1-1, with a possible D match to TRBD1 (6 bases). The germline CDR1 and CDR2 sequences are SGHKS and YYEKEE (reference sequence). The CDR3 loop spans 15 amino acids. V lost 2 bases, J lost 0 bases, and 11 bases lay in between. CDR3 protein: CASSFPQGLNTEAFF. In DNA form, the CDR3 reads TGTGCCAGCAGCTTTCCACAGGGCTTGAACACTGAAGCTTTCTTT.

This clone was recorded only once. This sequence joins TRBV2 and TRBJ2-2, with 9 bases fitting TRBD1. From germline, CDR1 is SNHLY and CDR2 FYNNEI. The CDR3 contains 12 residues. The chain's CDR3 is CARRTGVGELFF. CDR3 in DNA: TGTGCTAGACGGACAGGGGTAGGGGAGCTGTTTTTT.

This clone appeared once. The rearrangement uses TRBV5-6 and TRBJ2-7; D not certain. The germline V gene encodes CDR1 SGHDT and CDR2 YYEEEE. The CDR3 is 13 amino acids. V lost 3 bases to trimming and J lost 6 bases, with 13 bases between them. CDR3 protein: CASSSLGPPEQYF. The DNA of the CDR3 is TGTGCCAGCAGCTCGTTGGGCCCCCCCGAGCAGTACTTC.

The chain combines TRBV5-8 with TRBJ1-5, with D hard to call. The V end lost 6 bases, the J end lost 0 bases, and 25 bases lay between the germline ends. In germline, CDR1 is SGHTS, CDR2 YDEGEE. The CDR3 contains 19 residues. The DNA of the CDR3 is TGTGCCAGCACCAAAATAAAGACGGAGGCCCGTTATAGCAATCAGCCCCAGCATTTT. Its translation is CASTKIKTEARYSNQPQHF.

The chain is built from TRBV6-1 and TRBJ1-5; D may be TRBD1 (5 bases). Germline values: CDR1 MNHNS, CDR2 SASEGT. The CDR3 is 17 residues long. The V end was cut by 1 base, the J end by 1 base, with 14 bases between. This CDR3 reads CASSEVLQEISNQPQHF. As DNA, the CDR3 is TGTGCCAGCAGTGAAGTCCTACAGGAAATAAGCAATCAGCCCCAGCATTTT.

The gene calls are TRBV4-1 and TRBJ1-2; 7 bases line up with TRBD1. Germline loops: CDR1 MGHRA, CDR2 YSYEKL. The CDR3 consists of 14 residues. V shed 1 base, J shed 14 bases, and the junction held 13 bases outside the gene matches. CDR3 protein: CASSQGDREGAGTF. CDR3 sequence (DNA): TGCGCCAGCAGCCAAGGTGATCGAGAGGGGGCGGGAACCTTC.

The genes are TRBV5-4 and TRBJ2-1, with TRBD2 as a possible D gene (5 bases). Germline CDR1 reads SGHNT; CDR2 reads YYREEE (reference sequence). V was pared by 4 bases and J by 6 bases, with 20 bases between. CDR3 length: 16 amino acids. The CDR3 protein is CASSALTREHGNEQFF. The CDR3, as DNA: TGTGCCAGCAGCGCACTCACTAGGGAACACGGCAATGAGCAGTTCTTC.

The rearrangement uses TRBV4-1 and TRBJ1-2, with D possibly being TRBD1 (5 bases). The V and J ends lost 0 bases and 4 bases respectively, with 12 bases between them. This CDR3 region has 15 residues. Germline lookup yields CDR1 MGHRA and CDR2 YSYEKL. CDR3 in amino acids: CASSQEITGPYGYTF. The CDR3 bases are TGCGCCAGCAGCCAAGAGATAACAGGACCCTATGGCTACACCTTC.

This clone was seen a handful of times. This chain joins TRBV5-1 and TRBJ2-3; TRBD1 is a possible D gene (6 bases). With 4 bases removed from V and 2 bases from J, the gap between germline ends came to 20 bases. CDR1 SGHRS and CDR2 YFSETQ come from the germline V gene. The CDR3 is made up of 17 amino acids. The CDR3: CASSPMGARAFTDTQYF. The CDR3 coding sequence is TGCGCCAGCAGCCCAATGGGGGCGCGCGCCTTCACAGATACGCAGTATTTT.

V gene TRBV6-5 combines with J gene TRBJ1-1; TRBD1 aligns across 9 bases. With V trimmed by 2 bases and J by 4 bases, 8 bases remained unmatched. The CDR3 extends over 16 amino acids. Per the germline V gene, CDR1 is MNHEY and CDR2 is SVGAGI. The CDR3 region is CASSYHGRDRATEAFF. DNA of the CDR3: TGTGCCAGCAGTTACCACGGGCGGGACAGGGCCACTGAAGCTTTCTTT.

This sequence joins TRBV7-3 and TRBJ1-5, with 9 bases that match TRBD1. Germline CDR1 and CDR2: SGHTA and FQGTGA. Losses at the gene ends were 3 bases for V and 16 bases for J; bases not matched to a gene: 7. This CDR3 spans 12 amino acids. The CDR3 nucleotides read TGTGCCAGCAGCTTCAACAGGGGGCGTAACCATTTT. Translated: CASSFNRGRNHF. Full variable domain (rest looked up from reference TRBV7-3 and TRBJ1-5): GAGVSQTPSNKVTEKGKYVELRCDPISGHTALYWYRQSLGQGPEFLIYFQGTGAADDSGLPNDRFFAVRPEGSVSTLKIQRTERGDSAVYLCASSFNRGRNHFGDGTRLSIL.

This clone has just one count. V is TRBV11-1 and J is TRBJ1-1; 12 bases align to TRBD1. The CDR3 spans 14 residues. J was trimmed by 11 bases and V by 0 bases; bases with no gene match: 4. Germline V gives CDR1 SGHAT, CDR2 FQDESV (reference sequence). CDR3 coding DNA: TGTGCCAGCAGCTTAGCGGGGACAGGGGGCGTTGCTTTCTTT. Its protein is CASSLAGTGGVAFF.

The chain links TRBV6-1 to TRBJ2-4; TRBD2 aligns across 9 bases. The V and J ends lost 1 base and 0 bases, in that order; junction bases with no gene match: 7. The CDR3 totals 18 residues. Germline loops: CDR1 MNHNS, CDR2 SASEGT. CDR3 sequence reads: CASSEGLAGDLAKNIQYF. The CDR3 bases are TGTGCCAGCAGTGAAGGGTTAGCGGGGGACTTAGCCAAAAACATTCAGTACTTC.

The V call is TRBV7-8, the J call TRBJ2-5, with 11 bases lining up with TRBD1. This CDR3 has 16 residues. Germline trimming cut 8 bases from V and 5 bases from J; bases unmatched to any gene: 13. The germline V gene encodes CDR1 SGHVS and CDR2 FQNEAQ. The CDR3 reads CASVPWTGGAGETQYF. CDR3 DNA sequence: TGTGCCAGCGTTCCCTGGACAGGGGGCGCGGGGGAGACCCAGTACTTC.

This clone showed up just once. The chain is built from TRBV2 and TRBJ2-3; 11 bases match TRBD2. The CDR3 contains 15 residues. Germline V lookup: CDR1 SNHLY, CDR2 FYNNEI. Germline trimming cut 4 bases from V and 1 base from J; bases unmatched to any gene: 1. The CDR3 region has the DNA TGTGCCAGCAGTGGGACTAGCGGGCGCACAGATACGCAGTATTTT. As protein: CASSGTSGRTDTQYF.

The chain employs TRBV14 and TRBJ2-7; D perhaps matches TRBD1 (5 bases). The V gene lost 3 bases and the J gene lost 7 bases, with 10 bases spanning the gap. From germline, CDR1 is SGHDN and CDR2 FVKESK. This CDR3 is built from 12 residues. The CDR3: CASSQTAGEQYF. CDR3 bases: TGTGCCAGCAGCCAGACAGCTGGGGAGCAGTACTTC.